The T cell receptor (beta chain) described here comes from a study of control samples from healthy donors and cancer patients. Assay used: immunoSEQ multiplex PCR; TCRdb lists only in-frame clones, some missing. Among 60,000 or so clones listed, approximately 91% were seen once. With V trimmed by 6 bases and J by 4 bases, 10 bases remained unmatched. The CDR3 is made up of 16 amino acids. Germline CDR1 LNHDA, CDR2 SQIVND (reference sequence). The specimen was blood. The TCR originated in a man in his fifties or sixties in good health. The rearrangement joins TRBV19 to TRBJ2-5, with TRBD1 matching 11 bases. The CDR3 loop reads CASSHGQGAQGETQYF. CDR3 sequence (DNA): TGTGCCAGTAGCCATGGACAGGGGGCGCAGGGAGAGACCCAGTACTTC. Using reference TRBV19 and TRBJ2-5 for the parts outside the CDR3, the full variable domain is DGGITQSPKYLFRKEGQNVTLSCEQNLNHDAMYWYRQDPGQGLRLIYYSQIVNDFQKGDIAEGYSVSREKKESFPLTVTSAQKNPTAFYLCASSHGQGAQGETQYFGPGTRLLVL.